This T cell receptor beta chain came from a study of CD8 T cells in Susac syndrome. Between the trimmed V and J ends, which lost 10 bases and 8 bases, there was a span of 24 bases. The CDR3 consists of 15 residues. Germline CDR1 and CDR2: ENHRY and SYGVKD. A quantity of roughly 0.5 to 1 ug RNA underwent reverse transcription using random hexamers. A single record per CDR3 protein comes from TCRdb applying MiXCR to the immunoSEQ multiplex PCR reads. This table holds 100,000 to 150,000 distinct CDR3 sequences, more than 90% found once. Material for sequencing was CD4+ T cells from PBMCs. The origin of this receptor is a human donor in good health. This chain links TRBV10-3 with TRBJ1-3; D gene unclear. The chain's CDR3 is CATNPNVAQGYTIYF. In DNA, the CDR3 is TGTGCCACCAACCCCAACGTAGCCCAAGGATACACCATATATTTT.